Each of the 26 T cell receptor beta chains below was sequenced from the same sample in a study of blood T cell repertoires in COVID-19. TCRdb's table, derived via immunoSEQ multiplex PCR, lists solely in-frame clones and lacks some. The data show around 150,000 clones, 87% seen once. Sequencing was done on a sample of peripheral blood. The receptor source for this set is a woman in her fifties or sixties with active or convalescent COVID-19.

The rearrangement joins TRBV4-3 to TRBJ2-7; tentative D call: TRBD1 (5 bases). Per the germline V gene, CDR1 is LGHNA and CDR2 is YSLEER. The CDR3 contains 13 residues. The V end was cut by 1 base, the J end by 5 bases, with 9 bases between. Here the CDR3 DNA reads TGCGCCAGCAGCCAAGGCAGGGTTGACGAGCAGTACTTC. Translating gives CASSQGRVDEQYF.

This clone was recorded only once. The chain recombines TRBV25-1 with TRBJ2-7; no clear D. V was shortened by 6 bases and J by 2 bases, with 8 bases between the two germline ends. This CDR3 comprises 12 residues. The germline CDR1 and CDR2 sequences are MGHDK and SYGVNS. CDR3 region: CASRGEAYEQYF. CDR3 nucleotide sequence: TGTGCCAGCAGGGGTGAGGCCTACGAGCAGTACTTC.

The rearrangement uses TRBV5-1 and TRBJ1-6, with 7 bases lining up with TRBD1. After removal of 4 bases from V and 9 bases from J, the junction contained 7 bases not matched to a gene. The length of the CDR3 is 14 residues. Germline loops: CDR1 SGHRS, CDR2 YFSETQ. CDR3 DNA sequence: TGCGCCAGCAGCCCCTGGGACAGTAGTTCACCCCTCCACTTT. The encoded protein is CASSPWDSSSPLHF.

The V gene is TRBV19, the J gene TRBJ2-1; 10 nucleotides align to TRBD2. CDR1 and CDR2 from the germline V gene are LNHDA and SQIVND (reference sequence). Germline trimming cut 5 bases from V and 6 bases from J; bases unmatched to any gene: 7. The CDR3 loop spans 15 amino acids. CDR3 coding DNA: TGTGCCAGTAGTGTCAGCGGGGGGGGTCTCAATGAGCAGTTCTTC. Translating it yields CASSVSGGGLNEQFF.

The rearrangement joins TRBV6-1 to TRBJ1-2; D remains unclear. V was trimmed by 7 bases and J by 1 base, leaving 13 bases between them. The germline CDR1 and CDR2 sequences are MNHNS and SASEGT. The CDR3 covers 14 residues. In DNA form, the CDR3 reads TGTGCCAGCATGGACCCCCGGGATAACTATGGCTACACCTTC. It codes for CASMDPRDNYGYTF.

The CDR3 region is CASSEEAGQPQHF. The CDR3 DNA is TGTGCCAGCAGTGAGGAGGCAGGCCAGCCCCAGCATTTT. The rearrangement joins TRBV2 to TRBJ1-5; D gene ambiguous. CDR1 is SNHLY, CDR2 FYNNEI, per germline. With 3 bases removed from V and 7 bases from J, the gap between germline ends came to 10 bases. CDR3 length: 13 residues.

The chain links TRBV7-6 to TRBJ2-3, with 13 bases fitting TRBD2. Germline CDR1 is SGHVS and CDR2 is FNYEAQ. Trimming removed 2 bases from V and 6 bases from J; junction bases left unmatched: 14. The CDR3 loop spans 19 amino acids. The CDR3 region has the DNA TGTGCCAGCAGCTTAAGTAGAGGGGGCGGGACTAGCGGGGCGGATACGCAGTATTTT. This sequence encodes CASSLSRGGGTSGADTQYF.

This sequence joins TRBV29-1 and TRBJ2-7; 7 bases line up with TRBD1. From germline, CDR1 is SQVTM and CDR2 ANQGSEA. Losses at the gene ends were 6 bases for V and 3 bases for J; bases not matched to a gene: 8. The CDR3 is made up of 13 amino acids. The CDR3 DNA reads TGCAGCGTAGCCGGGACAGAAAACTACGAGCAGTACTTC. Protein sequence: CSVAGTENYEQYF.

The gene calls are TRBV9 and TRBJ2-4, with D perhaps TRBD2 (7 bases). Germline V gene lookup returns CDR1 SGDLS and CDR2 YYNGEE. The CDR3 length is 15 residues. V shed 3 bases and J shed 3 bases, with 13 bases lying between them. The CDR3 protein is CASSASRGGKNIQYF. CDR3 DNA: TGTGCCAGCAGCGCCTCAAGGGGGGGCAAAAACATTCAGTACTTC.

The rearrangement uses TRBV19 and TRBJ1-2; 12 bases match TRBD1. The CDR3 has 15 residues. Unmatched junction bases numbered 10, after V lost 6 bases and J lost 8 bases. The germline CDR1 and CDR2 sequences are LNHDA and SQIVND (reference sequence). CDR3 loop: CASSAGTGGGRGYTF. The CDR3 nucleotides are TGTGCCAGTAGCGCCGGGACAGGGGGCGGGAGGGGCTACACCTTC.

The chain couples TRBV7-2 to TRBJ1-3; D perhaps matches TRBD1 (5 bases). This CDR3 spans 14 amino acids. Germline CDR1 and CDR2: SGHTA and FQGNSA. V was trimmed by 5 bases and J by 4 bases, leaving 12 bases between them. The CDR3 loop is CASSPWGSGNTIYF. DNA for the CDR3: TGTGCCAGCAGCCCGTGGGGCTCAGGAAACACCATATATTTT. The full variable domain, with the rest looked up from reference TRBV7-2 and TRBJ1-3, is GAGVSQSPSNKVTEKGKDVELRCDPISGHTALYWYRQSLGQGLEFLIYFQGNSAPDKSGLPSDRFSAERTGGSVSTLTIQRTQQEDSAVYLCASSPWGSGNTIYFGEGSWLTVV.

This rearrangement joins TRBV2 to TRBJ1-2; TRBD1 might be the D (5 bases). Per the germline V gene, CDR1 is SNHLY and CDR2 is FYNNEI. V lost 8 bases, J lost 5 bases, and 18 bases lay in between. The CDR3 has 14 amino acids. The CDR3 region is CASHHNLEGYGYTF. CDR3 nucleotide sequence: TGTGCCAGCCATCATAATCTGGAGGGGTATGGCTACACCTTC.

This clone was seen a handful of times. This chain connects TRBV27 to TRBJ1-5; possible D gene TRBD1, 5 bases. V gave up 0 bases and J gave up 2 bases, with 14 bases separating them. CDR1 MNHEY and CDR2 SMNVEV come from the germline V gene (reference sequence). The CDR3 runs to 17 residues. CDR3: CASSLSGGRGGNQPQHF. DNA of the CDR3: TGTGCCAGCAGTTTATCGGGAGGGAGGGGAGGCAATCAGCCCCAGCATTTT.

The chain carries TRBV19 and TRBJ1-1; possibly TRBD1 for D (6 bases). CDR1 and CDR2 (germline): LNHDA, SQIVND (reference sequence). V lost 5 bases and J 1 base, leaving 11 bases between the germline ends. This CDR3 is 14 amino acids long. This chain's CDR3 is CASSLRTENTEAFF. CDR3 nucleotide sequence: TGTGCCAGTAGTTTACGGACAGAGAACACTGAAGCTTTCTTT. Together with reference TRBV19 and TRBJ1-1, the CDR3 gives the full variable domain: DGGITQSPKYLFRKEGQNVTLSCEQNLNHDAMYWYRQDPGQGLRLIYYSQIVNDFQKGDIAEGYSVSREKKESFPLTVTSAQKNPTAFYLCASSLRTENTEAFFGQGTRLTVV.

The V call is TRBV6-2 or TRBV6-3, the J call TRBJ1-1; D perhaps matches TRBD1 (6 bases). Trimming took 6 bases from V and 3 from J, leaving 20 bases between them. The CDR3 extends over 16 amino acids. Per the germline V gene, CDR1 is MNHEY and CDR2 is SVGEGT. In DNA form, the CDR3 reads TGTGCCAGCAGCTGGGGGGGACACATAACGGACACTGAAGCTTTCTTT. This codes for CASSWGGHITDTEAFF.

In its sample, this clone was seen once. The chain has TRBV18 and TRBJ1-5; 10 bases map to TRBD1. The CDR3 length is 16 residues. Germline lookup yields CDR1 KGHSH and CDR2 LQKENI. J was trimmed by 7 bases and V by 1 base; bases with no gene match: 7. CDR3 sequence: CASSPQGTGVGQPQHF. CDR3 nucleotides: TGTGCCAGCTCACCACAGGGGACAGGGGTGGGCCAGCCCCAGCATTTT.

The chain joins TRBV27 to TRBJ1-4, with 9 bases that match TRBD1. The ends lost 3 bases at V and 1 base at J; junction bases unmatched: 9. The CDR3 length is 18 residues. CDR1 is MNHEY and CDR2 is SMNVEV in the germline V gene (reference sequence). The DNA for the CDR3 is TGTGCCAGCAGTTTGCTGGGGACAGGGTACGGAACTAATGAAAAACTGTTTTTT. Translation: CASSLLGTGYGTNEKLFF.

The gene calls are TRBV7-2 and TRBJ1-6; 8 bases are a match to TRBD1. CDR1 is SGHTA and CDR2 is FQGNSA in the germline V gene. Losses at the gene ends were 4 bases for V and 8 bases for J; bases not matched to a gene: 4. This CDR3 contains 14 residues. Here the CDR3 DNA reads TGTGCCAGCAGCTCGACAGGGGCCGATTCACCCCTCCACTTT. Translation: CASSSTGADSPLHF.

The sample holds one count of this clone. V is TRBV4-1 and J is TRBJ2-4, with 7 bases that match TRBD1. The J segment lost 0 bases and the V segment lost 1 base, leaving 15 bases of the junction unmatched. The CDR3 spans 20 residues. Germline V CDR1 and CDR2: MGHRA, YSYEKL. This CDR3 is CASSQGATGQLIKAKNIQYF. DNA for the CDR3: TGCGCCAGCAGCCAAGGGGCCACGGGACAGTTAATCAAAGCCAAAAACATTCAGTACTTC.

This chain connects TRBV18 to TRBJ2-6, with D possibly TRBD1 on 5 matching bases. The CDR3 runs 18 residues. Per germline, CDR1 KGHSH and CDR2 LQKENI. V was pared by 3 bases and J by 2 bases, with 17 bases between. CDR3 residues: CASSPFLERGAGANVLTF. In nucleotides, the CDR3 is TGTGCCAGCTCACCTTTCCTGGAAAGGGGCGCTGGGGCCAACGTCCTGACTTTC.

This chain links TRBV29-1 with TRBJ1-3; 8 bases fit TRBD1. V shed 5 bases and J 1 base; nucleotides not matched to a gene: 1. This CDR3 is built from 13 residues. CDR1 is SQVTM and CDR2 is ANQGSEA in the germline V gene. The CDR3 DNA reads TGCAGCGTTCGGACAGGGTCTGGAAACACCATATATTTT. It specifies CSVRTGSGNTIYF. The full variable domain, in which reference TRBV29-1 and TRBJ1-3 provide the parts outside the CDR3, is SAVISQKPSRDICQRGTSLTIQCQVDSQVTMMFWYRQQPGQSLTLIATANQGSEATYESGFVIDKFPISRPNLTFSTLTVSNMSPEDSSIYLCSVRTGSGNTIYFGEGSWLTVV.

The chain employs TRBV3-1 (or the pseudogene TRBV3-2) and TRBJ2-5; no reliable D call. The CDR3 loop spans 13 amino acids. The ends were cut back, 1 base at V and 5 bases at J, with 8 bases in the middle. Germline assignment: CDR1 LGHDT and CDR2 YNNKEL (reference sequence). Here the CDR3 DNA reads TGTGCCAGCAGCCAAGGAAGCCCGGAGACCCAGTACTTC. Translation gives CASSQGSPETQYF.

The rearrangement joins TRBV6-5 to TRBJ2-1; TRBD2 aligns across 10 bases. Germline CDR1 is MNHEY and CDR2 is SVGAGI. The CDR3 has 15 amino acids. J gave up 4 bases and V 7 bases, and 7 bases lay outside the gene matches. The CDR3 DNA reads TGTGCCAGCACGCTAGCGGGGGTATCATACAATGAGCAGTTCTTC. Amino acid sequence: CASTLAGVSYNEQFF.

Worth noting for this clone: Other DNA sequences in the same sample also yield this CDR3. The chain carries TRBV18 and TRBJ2-7, with D possibly matching TRBD1 (6 bases). Germline V gene lookup returns CDR1 KGHSH and CDR2 LQKENI. The CDR3 is 13 residues long. The ends were cut back, 2 bases at V and 1 base at J, with 6 bases in the middle. The CDR3 loop reads CASSPTGSYEQYF. CDR3 nucleotide sequence: TGTGCCAGCTCACCAACAGGGTCCTACGAGCAGTACTTC.

The chain links TRBV2 to TRBJ1-1, with D unresolved. The CDR3 has 12 amino acids. The germline V gene encodes CDR1 SNHLY and CDR2 FYNNEI. V was cut by 4 bases and J by 2 bases, with 5 bases left in between. The CDR3 nucleotides are TGTGCCAGCAGTGCGGTAAACACTGAAGCTTTCTTT. As protein: CASSAVNTEAFF.

V usage is TRBV4-2 and J usage is TRBJ2-3, with 8 bases that match TRBD2. Germline V lookup: CDR1 LGHNA, CDR2 YNFKEQ. Trimming removed 0 bases from V and 7 bases from J; junction bases left unmatched: 12. The CDR3 covers 17 residues. The CDR3 DNA sequence: TGTGCCAGCAGCCAAGATTGGGGGCGGGGGGCTTCAAATACGCAGTATTTT. Protein sequence: CASSQDWGRGASNTQYF.